Below are 24 T cell receptor beta chains sequenced from a single sample in a study of blood T cell repertoires in COVID-19. Clones were sequenced by immunoSEQ multiplex PCR, and TCRdb holds only the in-frame ones, with some missing. The table has over 70,000 clones, just under 80% seen once. Sequenced sample: peripheral blood. These receptors all stem from a man aged 65 to 85 with COVID-19, enrolled during active disease.

The J gene is TRBJ2-7, the V gene TRBV11-2; 7 bases are a match to TRBD2. CDR3 size: 14 residues. CDR1 and CDR2 (germline): SGHAT, FQNNGV. The junction had 7 bases not matched to a gene; V was cut back by 1 base and J by 7 bases. The CDR3 loop is CASSLGGGGKEQYF. In DNA, the CDR3 is TGTGCCAGCAGCTTAGGGGGCGGGGGAAAAGAGCAGTACTTC.

The V call is TRBV4-1, the J call TRBJ1-1, with a weak D call TRBD1 (5 bases). Per the germline V gene, CDR1 is MGHRA and CDR2 is YSYEKL. The CDR3 covers 15 residues. With 4 bases removed from V and 5 bases from J, the gap between germline ends came to 17 bases. The CDR3: CASSPGERGGTEAFF. The CDR3 DNA is TGCGCCAGCAGCCCGGGAGAAAGGGGAGGGACTGAAGCTTTCTTT.

This clone was observed a handful of times. This CDR3 reads CASSLAQSQETQYF. CDR3 nucleotides: TGTGCCAGCAGCTTAGCGCAGTCACAAGAGACCCAGTACTTC. The V call is TRBV7-8, the J call TRBJ2-5; D remains ambiguous. V lost 0 bases and J lost 2, with 7 bases in between. The CDR3 loop spans 14 amino acids. Germline V gene sequence: CDR1 SGHVS, CDR2 FQNEAQ.

At least ten counts were recorded for this clone. V and J are TRBV5-4 and TRBJ2-7, with 10 positions matching TRBD2. This CDR3 spans 14 amino acids. J lost 5 bases, V lost 2 bases, and 4 bases had no gene match. Germline V gene lookup returns CDR1 SGHNT and CDR2 YYREEE (reference sequence). In DNA, the CDR3 is TGTGCCAGCAGCTTTAGCGGGGGGATCAACGAGCAGTACTTC. Its protein product is CASSFSGGINEQYF.

The sample holds a few counts of this clone. V is TRBV27 and J is TRBJ2-5; 12 bases agree with TRBD2. The CDR3 loop spans 15 amino acids. V trimming: 6 bases; J trimming: 5 bases; junction bases outside the gene matches: 7. In germline, CDR1 is MNHEY, CDR2 SMNVEV (reference sequence). Written as DNA, the CDR3 is TGTGCCAGCAGCGACTGGACTAGCGGGAAGGAGACCCAGTACTTC. Encoded protein: CASSDWTSGKETQYF.

CDR3 DNA sequence: TGTGCCAGTAGTACCCGGGACAGGGGAAAATCAGATACGCAGTATTTT. It encodes CASSTRDRGKSDTQYF. The J gene is TRBJ2-3, the V gene TRBV19, with TRBD1 matching over 10 bases. Germline CDR1 LNHDA, CDR2 SQIVND (reference sequence). The CDR3 totals 16 residues. Losses at the gene ends were 4 bases for V and 4 bases for J; bases not matched to a gene: 8.

J is TRBJ2-1 and V is TRBV24-1; 9 positions match TRBD1. Germline values: CDR1 KGHDR, CDR2 SFDVKD. CDR3 length: 13 residues. The J segment lost 7 bases and the V segment lost 5 bases, leaving 2 bases of the junction unmatched. The CDR3 is CATSGDRDNEQFF. CDR3 nucleotide sequence: TGTGCCACCAGTGGGGACAGGGATAATGAGCAGTTCTTC.

The chain recombines TRBV9 with TRBJ2-4; 7 bases fit TRBD2. The CDR3 is made up of 15 amino acids. Losses at the gene ends were 0 bases for V and 7 bases for J; bases not matched to a gene: 7. Germline V gives CDR1 SGDLS, CDR2 YYNGEE. The CDR3 DNA sequence: TGTGCCAGCAGCGTAGGGGCGGGGGAGTGGAACATTCAGTACTTC. This sequence encodes CASSVGAGEWNIQYF.

Ten or more counts support this clone. Other DNA sequences in this specimen translate into the identical CDR3. The gene calls are TRBV10-3 and TRBJ2-1; D perhaps matches TRBD2 (5 bases). The CDR3 is made up of 14 amino acids. Trimming cost V 0 bases and J 4 bases, with 7 bases left between them. Per the germline V gene, CDR1 is ENHRY and CDR2 is SYGVKD. The CDR3: CAISESREYNEQFF. DNA of the CDR3: TGTGCCATCAGTGAGTCCCGGGAATACAATGAGCAGTTCTTC.

This clone was observed a handful of times. The chain has TRBV6-5 and TRBJ1-3, with 7 bases fitting TRBD1. CDR3 length: 13 residues. V trimming: 6 bases; J trimming: 10 bases; junction bases outside the gene matches: 9. Germline V lookup: CDR1 MNHEY, CDR2 SVGAGI. This CDR3 reads CASSSTGAGTIYF. CDR3 in DNA: TGTGCCAGCAGCTCAACAGGGGCCGGAACCATATATTTT.

The V call is TRBV10-3, the J call TRBJ2-7, with D possibly matching TRBD2 (5 bases). The CDR3 is 14 residues long. The germline V gene has CDR1 ENHRY and CDR2 SYGVKD. Deletions cut 6 bases from V and 1 base from J, with 13 bases between. The chain's CDR3 is CAIRGSAESYEQYF. The CDR3 bases are TGTGCCATCAGGGGGAGCGCGGAATCCTACGAGCAGTACTTC.

This rearrangement joins TRBV2 to TRBJ1-1; D is unclear. CDR1 and CDR2 (germline): SNHLY, FYNNEI. Trimming took 8 bases from V and 1 from J, leaving 14 bases between them. The CDR3 is 14 residues long. CDR3 sequence reads: CASGVGYSNTEAFF. In DNA, the CDR3 is TGTGCCAGCGGAGTAGGATACTCGAACACTGAAGCTTTCTTT.

The gene calls are TRBV5-8 and TRBJ1-2; 8 nucleotides agree with TRBD1. CDR1 and CDR2 from the germline V gene are SGHTS and YDEGEE. This CDR3 spans 18 amino acids. Unmatched junction bases numbered 16, after V lost 3 bases and J lost 3 bases. The CDR3 coding sequence is TGTGCCAGCAGCTCGGTACGAGACGCAGGGGGCCTGTACTATGGCTACACCTTC. Translating gives CASSSVRDAGGLYYGYTF.

The chain employs TRBV6-5 and TRBJ2-5; no reliable D call. Trimming cost V 8 bases and J 6 bases, with 13 bases left between them. Germline assignment: CDR1 MNHEY and CDR2 SVGAGI. The CDR3 length is 12 residues. The DNA for the CDR3 is TGTGCCAGCTACAGTACTCAACAGACCCAGTACTTC. Protein: CASYSTQQTQYF.

The rearrangement uses TRBV30 and TRBJ1-2; the D gene is possibly TRBD1 (5 bases). The CDR3 runs to 14 residues. With 2 bases removed from V and 4 bases from J, the gap between germline ends came to 14 bases. The V gene's germline CDR1 is GTSNPN and CDR2 SVGIG (reference sequence). The CDR3 protein is CAWSHDSRRYGYTF. CDR3 DNA sequence: TGTGCCTGGAGTCACGACAGTCGACGCTATGGCTACACCTTC.

The chain combines TRBV2 with TRBJ2-2, with D possibly being TRBD2 (5 bases). This CDR3 has 13 amino acids. V dropped 8 bases and J dropped 5 bases, with 12 bases sitting between them. Germline loops: CDR1 SNHLY, CDR2 FYNNEI. CDR3 bases: TGTGCCAGCCGACCCATAGCGACCGGGGAGCTGTTTTTT. This gives the protein CASRPIATGELFF.

V and J are TRBV4-1 and TRBJ2-7, with D possibly being TRBD1 (5 bases). The CDR3 runs 13 residues. The V gene's germline CDR1 is MGHRA and CDR2 YSYEKL. V was trimmed by 1 base and J by 6 bases, leaving 10 bases between them. The DNA for the CDR3 is TGCGCCAGCAGCCAAGGCCCAGGGCGCGAGCAGTACTTC. The encoded protein is CASSQGPGREQYF.

DNA of the CDR3: TGTGCCAGCAGCTGGGACAGGGGGCTTGGCTATGGCTACACCTTC. Its translation is CASSWDRGLGYGYTF. This sequence joins TRBV4-2 and TRBJ1-2, with 12 bases lining up with TRBD1. Per the germline V gene, CDR1 is LGHNA and CDR2 is YNFKEQ. This CDR3 is built from 15 residues. J was trimmed by 4 bases and V by 5 bases; bases with no gene match: 5.

The chain employs TRBV7-2 and TRBJ2-7; TRBD1 might be the D (6 bases). The CDR3 has 14 residues. Germline V gene data show CDR1 as SGHTA and CDR2 as FQGNSA. Trimming shortened V by 5 bases and J by 0 bases, and 11 bases separated the two germline ends. The CDR3 bases are TGTGCCAGCAGCCGTGACAGGAGCTCCTACGAGCAGTACTTC. Protein: CASSRDRSSYEQYF.

The genes are TRBV7-2 and TRBJ2-7, with 9 nucleotides matching TRBD2. The CDR3 is 14 amino acids. J gave up 1 base and V 5 bases, and 3 bases lay outside the gene matches. Per the germline V gene, CDR1 is SGHTA and CDR2 is FQGNSA. CDR3 residues: CASSTLAGSYEQYF. Written as DNA, the CDR3 is TGTGCCAGCAGCACCCTAGCGGGATCCTACGAGCAGTACTTC.

The gene calls are TRBV4-1 and TRBJ2-7; 11 nucleotides match TRBD2. CDR3 size: 19 residues. V gave up 0 bases and J gave up 3 bases; unmatched junction bases: 13. Germline lookup yields CDR1 MGHRA and CDR2 YSYEKL. CDR3 in amino acids: CASSQDTPGLTSGIYEQYF. DNA for the CDR3: TGCGCCAGCAGCCAAGATACCCCCGGTTTGACTAGCGGGATCTACGAGCAGTACTTC.

The V gene is TRBV3-1 (or the pseudogene TRBV3-2), the J gene TRBJ1-2; D ambiguous. The germline V and J ends were trimmed by 7 bases and 2 bases, with 14 bases remaining between them. Per the germline V gene, CDR1 is LGHDT and CDR2 is YNNKEL (reference sequence). The CDR3 runs to 14 residues. The CDR3 reads CASTPLGYNYGYTF. The CDR3 nucleotides are TGTGCCAGCACCCCTCTCGGGTACAACTATGGCTACACCTTC.

This clone appeared once. The V gene is TRBV12-3 or TRBV12-4, the J gene TRBJ1-2; D may be TRBD1 (6 bases). The CDR3 length is 12 residues. The V end was cut by 3 bases, the J end by 14 bases, with 16 bases between. This CDR3 is CASSFYREGITF. CDR3 in DNA: TGTGCCAGCAGTTTTTACAGGGAGGGTATTACCTTC.

The V call is TRBV6-2 or TRBV6-3, the J call TRBJ2-2, with D perhaps matching TRBD2 (6 bases). The V gene's germline CDR1 is MNHEY and CDR2 SVGEGT. Deletions cut 6 bases from V and 5 bases from J, with 10 bases between. The CDR3 contains 13 residues. Here the CDR3 DNA reads TGTGCCAGCAGCCGGACTAATACCGGGGAGCTGTTTTTT. Protein product: CASSRTNTGELFF.